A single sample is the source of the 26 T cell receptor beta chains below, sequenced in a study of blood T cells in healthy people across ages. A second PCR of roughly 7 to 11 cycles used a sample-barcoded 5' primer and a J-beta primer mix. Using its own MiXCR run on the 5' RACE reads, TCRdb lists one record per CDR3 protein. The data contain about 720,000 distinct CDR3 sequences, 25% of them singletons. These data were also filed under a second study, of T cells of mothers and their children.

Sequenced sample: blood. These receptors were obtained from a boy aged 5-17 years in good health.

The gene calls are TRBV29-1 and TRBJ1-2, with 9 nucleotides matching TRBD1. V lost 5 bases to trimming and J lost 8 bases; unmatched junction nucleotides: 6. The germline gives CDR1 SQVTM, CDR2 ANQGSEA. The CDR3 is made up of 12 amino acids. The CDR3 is CSVLGQGGGYTF. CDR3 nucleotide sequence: TGCAGCGTTTTGGGACAGGGAGGCGGCTACACCTTC.

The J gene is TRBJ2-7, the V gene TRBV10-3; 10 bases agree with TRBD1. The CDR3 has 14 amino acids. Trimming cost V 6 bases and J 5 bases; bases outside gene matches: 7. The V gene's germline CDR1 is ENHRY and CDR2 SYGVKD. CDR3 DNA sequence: TGTGCCATCAGACCGGGACAGGGGTTAAACGAGCAGTACTTC. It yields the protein CAIRPGQGLNEQYF.

Written as DNA, the CDR3 is TGCGCCAGCAGCTTGGCCCAATGGGAGACCCAGTACTTC. Translating gives CASSLAQWETQYF. The chain links TRBV5-1 to TRBJ2-5; no clear D. The germline V and J ends were trimmed by 0 bases and 5 bases, with 8 bases remaining between them. Germline V gene sequence: CDR1 SGHRS, CDR2 YFSETQ. CDR3 length equals 13 residues.

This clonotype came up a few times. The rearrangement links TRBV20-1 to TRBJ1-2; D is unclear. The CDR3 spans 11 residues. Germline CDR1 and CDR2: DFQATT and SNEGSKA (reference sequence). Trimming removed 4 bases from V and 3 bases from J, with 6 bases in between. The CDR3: CSATTDYGYTF. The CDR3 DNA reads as TGCAGTGCTACGACGGACTATGGCTACACCTTC.

Here the CDR3 DNA reads TGTGCCAGCAGTGATCCCAGGGCGAATGAGCAGTTCTTC. Translated: CASSDPRANEQFF. The chain uses TRBV25-1 and TRBJ2-1, with D perhaps TRBD1 (5 bases). The CDR3 contains 13 residues. V lost 3 bases, J lost 7 bases, and 10 bases lay in between. Germline values: CDR1 MGHDK, CDR2 SYGVNS. Complete variable domain (other parts from reference TRBV25-1 and TRBJ2-1): EADIYQTPRYLVIGTGKKITLECSQTMGHDKMYWYQQDPGMELHLIHYSYGVNSTEKGDLSSESTVSRIRTEHFPLTLESARPSHTSQYLCASSDPRANEQFFGPGTRLTVL.

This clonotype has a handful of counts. As DNA, the CDR3 is TGTGCCAGCAGCTGGGCTTTCCGGGACGGGAGCCCTGGAAACACCATATATTTT. Residues: CASSWAFRDGSPGNTIYF. The chain combines TRBV11-2 with TRBJ1-3; D is possibly TRBD1 (5 bases). Germline values: CDR1 SGHAT, CDR2 FQNNGV. The CDR3 covers 18 residues. Trimming took off 4 bases at V and 2 bases at J, with 21 bases between the two ends.

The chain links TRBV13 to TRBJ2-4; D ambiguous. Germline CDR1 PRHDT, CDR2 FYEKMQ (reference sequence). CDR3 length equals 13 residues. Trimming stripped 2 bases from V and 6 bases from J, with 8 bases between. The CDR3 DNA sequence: TGTGCCAGCAGCTTATCGTCTCTAAACATTCAGTACTTC. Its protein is CASSLSSLNIQYF.

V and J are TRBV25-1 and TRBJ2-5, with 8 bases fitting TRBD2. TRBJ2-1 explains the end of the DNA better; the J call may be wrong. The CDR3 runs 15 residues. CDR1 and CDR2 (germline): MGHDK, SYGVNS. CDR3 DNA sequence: TGTGCCAGCAGTGACCCCAGCGGGAGCTCGAATGAGCAGTTCTTC. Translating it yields CASSDPSGSSNEQFF.

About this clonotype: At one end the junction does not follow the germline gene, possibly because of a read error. The CDR3 coding sequence is TGCAGCGTTGAAGAGGGTCTCTCCTTT. This encodes CSVEEGLSF. This chain joins TRBV29-1 and TRBJ1-1; D is unresolved. This CDR3 has 9 amino acids. Germline lookup yields CDR1 SQVTM and CDR2 ANQGSEA.

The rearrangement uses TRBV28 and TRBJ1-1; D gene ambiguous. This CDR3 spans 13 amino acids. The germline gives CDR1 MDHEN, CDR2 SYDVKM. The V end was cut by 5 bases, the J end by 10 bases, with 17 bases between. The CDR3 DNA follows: TGTGCCAGCAGTCTCGCAGCCGGGCAGAGAGCTTTCTTT. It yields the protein CASSLAAGQRAFF.

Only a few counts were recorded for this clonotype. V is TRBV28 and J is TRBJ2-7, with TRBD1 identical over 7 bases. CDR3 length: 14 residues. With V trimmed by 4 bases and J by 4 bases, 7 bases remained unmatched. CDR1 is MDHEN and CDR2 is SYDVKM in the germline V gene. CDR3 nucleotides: TGTGCCAGCAGTTACACAGGGGTTGGGTACGAGCAGTACTTC. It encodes CASSYTGVGYEQYF. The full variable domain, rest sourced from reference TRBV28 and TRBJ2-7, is DVKVTQSSRYLVKRTGEKVFLECVQDMDHENMFWYRQDPGLGLRLIYFSYDVKMKEKGDIPEGYSVSREKKERFSLILESASTNQTSMYLCASSYTGVGYEQYFGPGTRLTVT.

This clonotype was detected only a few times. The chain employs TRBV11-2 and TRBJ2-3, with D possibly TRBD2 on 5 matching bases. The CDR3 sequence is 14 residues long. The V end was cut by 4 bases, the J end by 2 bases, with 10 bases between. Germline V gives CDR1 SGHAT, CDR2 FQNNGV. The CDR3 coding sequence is TGTGCCAGCAGCTCCGAGGGATACACAGATACGCAGTATTTT. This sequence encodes CASSSEGYTDTQYF. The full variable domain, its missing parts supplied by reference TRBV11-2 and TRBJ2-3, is EAGVAQSPRYKIIEKRQSVAFWCNPISGHATLYWYQQILGQGPKLLIQFQNNGVVDDSQLPKDRFSAERLKGVDSTLKIQPAKLEDSAVYLCASSSEGYTDTQYFGPGTRLTVL.

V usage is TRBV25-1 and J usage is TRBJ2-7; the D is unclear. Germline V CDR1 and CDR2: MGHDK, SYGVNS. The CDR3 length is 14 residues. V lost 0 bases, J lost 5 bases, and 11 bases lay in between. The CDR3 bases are TGTGCCAGCAGTGAATATCGGCCTCCAAACGAGCAGTACTTC. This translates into CASSEYRPPNEQYF.

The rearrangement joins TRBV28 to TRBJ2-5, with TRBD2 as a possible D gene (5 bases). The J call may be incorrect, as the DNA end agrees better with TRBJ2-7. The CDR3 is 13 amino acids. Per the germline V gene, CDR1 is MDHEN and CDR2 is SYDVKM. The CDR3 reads CATKPGGLYEQYF. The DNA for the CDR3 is TGTGCCACCAAACCGGGCGGGCTATACGAGCAGTACTTC.

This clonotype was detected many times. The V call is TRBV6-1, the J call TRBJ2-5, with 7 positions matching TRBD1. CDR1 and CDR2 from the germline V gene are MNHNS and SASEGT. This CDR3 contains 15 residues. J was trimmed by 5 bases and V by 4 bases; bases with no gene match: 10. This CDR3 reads CASSGRQGRSETQYF. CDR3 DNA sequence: TGTGCCAGCAGTGGCCGACAGGGAAGGAGCGAGACCCAGTACTTC.

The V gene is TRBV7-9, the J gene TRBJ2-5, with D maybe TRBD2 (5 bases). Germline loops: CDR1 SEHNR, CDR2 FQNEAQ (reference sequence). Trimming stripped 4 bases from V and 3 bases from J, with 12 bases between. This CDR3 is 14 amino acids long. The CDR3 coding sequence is TGTGCCAGCAGCTCCATTACGGGAAAAGAGACCCAGTACTTC. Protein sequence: CASSSITGKETQYF.

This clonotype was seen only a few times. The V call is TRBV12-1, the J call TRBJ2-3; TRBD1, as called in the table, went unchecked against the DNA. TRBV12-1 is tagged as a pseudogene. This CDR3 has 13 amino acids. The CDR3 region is CASSTRQGATQYF. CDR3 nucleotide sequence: TGTGCCAGCAGCACCCGACAGGGGGCGACGCAGTATTTT.

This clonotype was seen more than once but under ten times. Here the CDR3 DNA reads TGTGCCAGCACCTTGGGAGATACGCAGTATTTT. Protein sequence: CASTLGDTQYF. The chain uses TRBV12-3 or TRBV12-4 and TRBJ2-3; D is undetermined. With 7 bases removed from V and 5 bases from J, the gap between germline ends came to 7 bases. The CDR3 spans 11 residues.

The CDR3 loop is CSVEDRQHENTEAFF. CDR3 nucleotide sequence: TGCAGCGTTGAAGACCGACAACACGAGAACACTGAAGCTTTCTTT. The rearrangement joins TRBV29-1 to TRBJ1-1; unclear D gene. V lost 0 bases and J 1 base, leaving 12 bases between the germline ends. The V gene's germline CDR1 is SQVTM and CDR2 ANQGSEA. This CDR3 spans 15 amino acids. Full variable domain (outside the CDR3, taken from reference TRBV29-1 and TRBJ1-1): SAVISQKPSRDICQRGTSLTIQCQVDSQVTMMFWYRQQPGQSLTLIATANQGSEATYESGFVIDKFPISRPNLTFSTLTVSNMSPEDSSIYLCSVEDRQHENTEAFFGQGTRLTVV.

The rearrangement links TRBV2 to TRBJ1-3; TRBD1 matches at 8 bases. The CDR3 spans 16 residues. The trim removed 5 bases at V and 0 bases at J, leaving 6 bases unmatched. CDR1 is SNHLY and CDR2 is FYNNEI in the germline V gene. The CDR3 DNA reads TGTGCCAGCAGTCGGGACAGGCGAACCTCTGGAAACACCATATATTTT. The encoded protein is CASSRDRRTSGNTIYF.

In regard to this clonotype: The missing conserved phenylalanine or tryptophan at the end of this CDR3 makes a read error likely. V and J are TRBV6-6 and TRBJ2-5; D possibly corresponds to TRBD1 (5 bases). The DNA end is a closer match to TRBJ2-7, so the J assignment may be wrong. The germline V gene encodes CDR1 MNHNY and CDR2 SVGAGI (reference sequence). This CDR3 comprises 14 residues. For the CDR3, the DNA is TGTGCCAGCAGTTACGACAGCGTCTCCTACGAGCAGTACCTC. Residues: CASSYDSVSYEQYL.

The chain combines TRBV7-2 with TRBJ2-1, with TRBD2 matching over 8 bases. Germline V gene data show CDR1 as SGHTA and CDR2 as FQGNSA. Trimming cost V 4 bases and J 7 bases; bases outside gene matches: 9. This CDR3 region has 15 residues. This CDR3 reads CASSSPGGVKNEQFF. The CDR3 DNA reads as TGTGCCAGCAGCTCGCCGGGGGGGGTAAAGAATGAGCAGTTCTTC.

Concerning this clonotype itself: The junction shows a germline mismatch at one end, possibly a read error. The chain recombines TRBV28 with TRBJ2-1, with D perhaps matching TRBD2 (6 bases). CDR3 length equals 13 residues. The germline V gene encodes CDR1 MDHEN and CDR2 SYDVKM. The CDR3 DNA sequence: TGTGCCAGCAGTTTATGGGGGCGGGAATTCTGTCTCTTC. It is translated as CASSLWGREFCLF.

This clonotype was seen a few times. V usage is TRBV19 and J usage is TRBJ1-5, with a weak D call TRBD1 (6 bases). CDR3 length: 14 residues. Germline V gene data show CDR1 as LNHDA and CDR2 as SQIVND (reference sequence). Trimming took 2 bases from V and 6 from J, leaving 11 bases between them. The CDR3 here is CASSIRTAGQPQHF. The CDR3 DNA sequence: TGTGCCAGTAGTATAAGGACAGCCGGTCAGCCCCAGCATTTT.

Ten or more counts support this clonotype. The CDR3 bases are TGTGCCAGCAGCGCGAACGAGCAGTACTTC. Its translation: CASSANEQYF. The rearrangement uses TRBV28 and TRBJ2-7, with unresolved D. The V gene lost 6 bases and the J gene lost 5 bases, with 5 bases spanning the gap. The CDR3 has 10 residues. The V gene's germline CDR1 is MDHEN and CDR2 SYDVKM.

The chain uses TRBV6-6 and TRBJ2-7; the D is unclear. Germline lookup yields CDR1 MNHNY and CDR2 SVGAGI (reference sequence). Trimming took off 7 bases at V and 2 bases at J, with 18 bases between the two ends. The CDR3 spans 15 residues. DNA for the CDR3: TGTGCCAGCACCAGTTCGAAGGGAAAGACCTACGAGCAGTACTTC. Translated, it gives CASTSSKGKTYEQYF.